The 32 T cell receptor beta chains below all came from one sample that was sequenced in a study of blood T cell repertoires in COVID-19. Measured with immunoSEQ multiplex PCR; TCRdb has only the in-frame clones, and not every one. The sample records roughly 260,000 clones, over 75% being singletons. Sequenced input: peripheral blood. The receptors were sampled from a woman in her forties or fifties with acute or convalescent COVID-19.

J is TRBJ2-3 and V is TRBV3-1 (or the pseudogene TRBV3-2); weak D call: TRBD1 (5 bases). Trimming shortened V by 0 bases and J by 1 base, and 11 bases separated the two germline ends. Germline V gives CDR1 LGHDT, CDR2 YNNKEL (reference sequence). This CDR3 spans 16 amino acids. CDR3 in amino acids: CASSQDYGARTDTQYF. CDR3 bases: TGTGCCAGCAGCCAAGATTATGGGGCCCGCACAGATACGCAGTATTTT.

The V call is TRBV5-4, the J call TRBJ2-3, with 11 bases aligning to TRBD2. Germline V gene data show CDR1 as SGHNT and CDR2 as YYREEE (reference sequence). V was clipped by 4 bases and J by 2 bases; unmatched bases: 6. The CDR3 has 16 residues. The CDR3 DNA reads TGTGCCAGCAGCGAACCGGGACTAGCGGCCACAGATACGCAGTATTTT. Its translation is CASSEPGLAATDTQYF.

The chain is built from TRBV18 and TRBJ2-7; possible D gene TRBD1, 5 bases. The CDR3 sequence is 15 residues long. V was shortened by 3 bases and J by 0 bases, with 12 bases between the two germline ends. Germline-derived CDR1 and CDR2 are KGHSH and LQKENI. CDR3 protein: CASSPRTPSSYEQYF. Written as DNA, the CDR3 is TGTGCCAGCTCACCCAGGACACCGAGCTCCTACGAGCAGTACTTC.

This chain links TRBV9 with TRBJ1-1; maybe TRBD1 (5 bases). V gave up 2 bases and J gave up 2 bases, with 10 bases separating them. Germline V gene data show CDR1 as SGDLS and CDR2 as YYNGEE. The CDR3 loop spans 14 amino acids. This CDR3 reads CASSVSRGNTEAFF. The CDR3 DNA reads TGTGCCAGCAGCGTGTCTAGGGGAAACACTGAAGCTTTCTTT.

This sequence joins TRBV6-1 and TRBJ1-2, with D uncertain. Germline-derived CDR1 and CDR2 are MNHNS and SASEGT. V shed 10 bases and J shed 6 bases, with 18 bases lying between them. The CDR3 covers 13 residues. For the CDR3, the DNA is TGTGCCACCCTCCGAGCGGCGGGGAATGGCTACACCTTC. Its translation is CATLRAAGNGYTF.

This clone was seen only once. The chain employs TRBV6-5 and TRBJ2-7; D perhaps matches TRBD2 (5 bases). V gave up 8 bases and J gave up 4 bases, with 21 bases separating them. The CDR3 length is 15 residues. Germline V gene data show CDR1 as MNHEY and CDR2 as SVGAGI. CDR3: CASSTVTTKGYEQYF. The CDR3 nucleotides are TGTGCCAGCTCGACTGTAACGACTAAGGGATACGAGCAGTACTTC.

CDR3 DNA: TGTGCCAGCTCACCCCCAGGTGGAGCCAAAAACATTCAGTACTTC. It specifies CASSPPGGAKNIQYF. The chain uses TRBV18 and TRBJ2-4; D gene unclear. V was cut by 3 bases and J by 0 bases, with 9 bases left in between. CDR1 is KGHSH and CDR2 is LQKENI in the germline V gene. The CDR3 runs 15 residues.

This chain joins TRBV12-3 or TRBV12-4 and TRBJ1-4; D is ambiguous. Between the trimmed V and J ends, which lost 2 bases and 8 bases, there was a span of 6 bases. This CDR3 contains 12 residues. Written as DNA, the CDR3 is TGTGCCAGCAGTTTAACCACAGAAAAACTGTTTTTT. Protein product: CASSLTTEKLFF.

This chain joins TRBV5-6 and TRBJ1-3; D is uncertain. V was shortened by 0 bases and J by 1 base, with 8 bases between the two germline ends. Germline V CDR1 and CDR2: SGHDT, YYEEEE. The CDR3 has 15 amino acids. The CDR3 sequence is CASSLVGDSGNTIYF. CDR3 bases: TGTGCCAGCAGCTTGGTCGGGGATTCTGGAAACACCATATATTTT.

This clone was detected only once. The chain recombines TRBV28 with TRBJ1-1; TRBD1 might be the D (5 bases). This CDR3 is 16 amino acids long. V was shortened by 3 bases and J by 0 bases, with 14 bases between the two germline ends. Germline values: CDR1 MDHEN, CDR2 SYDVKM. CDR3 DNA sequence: TGTGCCAGCAGTTTCGGCGGGGACTTACTGAACACTGAAGCTTTCTTT. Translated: CASSFGGDLLNTEAFF.

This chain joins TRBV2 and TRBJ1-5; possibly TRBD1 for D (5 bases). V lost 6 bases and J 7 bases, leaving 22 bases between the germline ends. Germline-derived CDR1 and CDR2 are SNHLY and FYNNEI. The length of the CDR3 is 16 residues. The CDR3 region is CASSLDTGSLGQPQHF. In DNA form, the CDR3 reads TGTGCCAGCAGCCTTGATACAGGTTCTCTGGGACAGCCCCAGCATTTT.

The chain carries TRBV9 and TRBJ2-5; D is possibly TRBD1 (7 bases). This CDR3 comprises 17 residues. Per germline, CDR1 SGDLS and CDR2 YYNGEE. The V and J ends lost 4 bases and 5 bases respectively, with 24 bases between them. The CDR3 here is CASSPWGGSPGGETQYF. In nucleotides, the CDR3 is TGTGCCAGCAGCCCCTGGGGCGGCTCACCAGGGGGGGAGACCCAGTACTTC.

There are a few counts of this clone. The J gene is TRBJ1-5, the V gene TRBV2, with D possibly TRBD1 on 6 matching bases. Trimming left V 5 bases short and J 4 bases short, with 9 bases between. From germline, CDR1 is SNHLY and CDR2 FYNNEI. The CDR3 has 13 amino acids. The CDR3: CASSLQGNQPQHF. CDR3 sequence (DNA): TGTGCCAGCAGTCTACAGGGTAATCAGCCCCAGCATTTT.

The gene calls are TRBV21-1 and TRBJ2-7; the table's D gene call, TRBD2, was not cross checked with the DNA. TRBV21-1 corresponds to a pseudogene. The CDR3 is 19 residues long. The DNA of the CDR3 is TGTGCCAGCAGCAAAGACAGGGGGCTTTTGGGACTAGCCCCCTACGAGCAGTACTTC. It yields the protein CASSKDRGLLGLAPYEQYF.

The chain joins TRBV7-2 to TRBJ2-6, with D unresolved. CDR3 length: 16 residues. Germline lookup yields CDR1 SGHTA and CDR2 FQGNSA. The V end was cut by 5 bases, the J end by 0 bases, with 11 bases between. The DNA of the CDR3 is TGTGCCAGCAGCCAGGTCGGTTACTCTGGGGCCAACGTCCTGACTTTC. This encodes CASSQVGYSGANVLTF.

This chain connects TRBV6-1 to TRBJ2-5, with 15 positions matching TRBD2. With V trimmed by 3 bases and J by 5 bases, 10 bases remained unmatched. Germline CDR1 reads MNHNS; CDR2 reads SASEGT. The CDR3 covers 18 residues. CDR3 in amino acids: CASSDSRTSGRAGETQYF. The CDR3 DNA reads TGTGCCAGCAGTGATTCCCGGACTAGCGGGAGGGCGGGTGAGACCCAGTACTTC.

The CDR3 here is CASSSYGGGRVTEAFF. The CDR3 DNA follows: TGTGCCAGCAGCTCGTATGGCGGGGGGCGCGTCACTGAAGCTTTCTTT. The chain is built from TRBV11-2 and TRBJ1-1, with D perhaps matching TRBD1 (6 bases). The CDR3 spans 16 residues. Germline CDR1 SGHAT, CDR2 FQNNGV. Trimming left V 4 bases short and J 4 bases short, with 19 bases between. Complete variable domain (other parts from reference TRBV11-2 and TRBJ1-1): EAGVAQSPRYKIIEKRQSVAFWCNPISGHATLYWYQQILGQGPKLLIQFQNNGVVDDSQLPKDRFSAERLKGVDSTLKIQPAKLEDSAVYLCASSSYGGGRVTEAFFGQGTRLTVV.

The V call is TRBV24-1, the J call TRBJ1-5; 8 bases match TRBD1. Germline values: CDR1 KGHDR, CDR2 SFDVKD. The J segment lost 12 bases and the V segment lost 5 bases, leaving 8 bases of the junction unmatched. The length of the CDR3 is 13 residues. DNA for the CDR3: TGTGCCACCAGTGCCCGCGACAGGGGCGTCCAGCATTTT. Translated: CATSARDRGVQHF.

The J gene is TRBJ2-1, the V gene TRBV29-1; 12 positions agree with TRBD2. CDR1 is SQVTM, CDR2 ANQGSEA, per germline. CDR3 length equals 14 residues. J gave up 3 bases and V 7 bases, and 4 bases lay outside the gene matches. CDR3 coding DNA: TGCAGCGGGACTAGCGGGATGAACTACAATGAGCAGTTCTTC. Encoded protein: CSGTSGMNYNEQFF.

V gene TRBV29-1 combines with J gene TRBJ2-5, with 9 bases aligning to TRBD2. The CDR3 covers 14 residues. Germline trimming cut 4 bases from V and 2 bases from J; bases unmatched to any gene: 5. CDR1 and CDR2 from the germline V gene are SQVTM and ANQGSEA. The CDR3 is CSVGGLAGQETQYF. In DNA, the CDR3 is TGCAGCGTTGGGGGACTAGCAGGGCAAGAGACCCAGTACTTC.

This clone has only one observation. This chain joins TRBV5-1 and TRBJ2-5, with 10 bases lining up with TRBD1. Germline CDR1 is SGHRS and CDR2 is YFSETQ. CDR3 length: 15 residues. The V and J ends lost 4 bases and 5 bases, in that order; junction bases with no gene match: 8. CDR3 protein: CASSTLGTGAETQYF. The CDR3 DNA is TGCGCCAGCAGCACCCTCGGGACAGGGGCGGAGACCCAGTACTTC.

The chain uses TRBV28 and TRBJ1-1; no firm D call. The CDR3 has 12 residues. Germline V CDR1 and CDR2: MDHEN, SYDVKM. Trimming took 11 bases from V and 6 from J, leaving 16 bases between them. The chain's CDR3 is CALGGYGPEAFF. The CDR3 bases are TGTGCCCTAGGAGGGTATGGACCTGAAGCTTTCTTT.

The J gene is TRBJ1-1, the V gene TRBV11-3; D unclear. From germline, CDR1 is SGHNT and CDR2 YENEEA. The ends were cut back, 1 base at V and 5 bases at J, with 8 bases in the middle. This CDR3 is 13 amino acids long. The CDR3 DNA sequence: TGTGCCAGCAGCTTAGGTCCGGGGACTGAAGCTTTCTTT. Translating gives CASSLGPGTEAFF.

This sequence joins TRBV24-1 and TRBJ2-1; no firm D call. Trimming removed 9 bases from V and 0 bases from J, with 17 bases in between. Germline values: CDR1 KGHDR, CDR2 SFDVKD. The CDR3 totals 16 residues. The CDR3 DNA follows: TGTGCCACCTCATCTTCCCACTGGAGCTCCTACAATGAGCAGTTCTTC. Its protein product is CATSSSHWSSYNEQFF.

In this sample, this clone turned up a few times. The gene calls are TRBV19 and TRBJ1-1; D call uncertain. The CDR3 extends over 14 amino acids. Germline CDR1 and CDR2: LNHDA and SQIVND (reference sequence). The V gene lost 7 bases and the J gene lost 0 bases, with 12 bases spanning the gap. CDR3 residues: CASNAAGMNTEAFF. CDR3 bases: TGTGCCAGTAACGCAGCAGGTATGAACACTGAAGCTTTCTTT.

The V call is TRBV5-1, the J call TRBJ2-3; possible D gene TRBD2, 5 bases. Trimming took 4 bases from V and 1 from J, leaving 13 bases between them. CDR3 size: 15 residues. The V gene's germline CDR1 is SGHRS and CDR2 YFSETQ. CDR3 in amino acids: CASSHDYPGTDTQYF. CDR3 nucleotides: TGCGCCAGCAGCCATGACTATCCGGGCACAGATACGCAGTATTTT.

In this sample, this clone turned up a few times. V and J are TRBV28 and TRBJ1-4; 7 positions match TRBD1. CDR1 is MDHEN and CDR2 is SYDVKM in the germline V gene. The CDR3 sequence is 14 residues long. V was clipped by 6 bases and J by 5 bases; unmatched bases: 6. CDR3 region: CASRQGGQNEKLFF. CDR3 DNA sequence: TGTGCCAGCAGACAAGGGGGCCAGAATGAAAAACTGTTTTTT.

Written as DNA, the CDR3 is TGTGCCAGCAGCGCAGGAGGCACCATATATTTT. Amino acid sequence: CASSAGGTIYF. The chain has TRBV28 and TRBJ1-3; D call uncertain. There are 11 residues in the CDR3. The germline V gene has CDR1 MDHEN and CDR2 SYDVKM. V gave up 6 bases and J gave up 9 bases, with 9 bases separating them.

CDR3 coding DNA: TGCGCCAGCAGTGAGGCGGGACTAGCGGGAGGGCCAGTCGATACGCAGTATTTT. This codes for CASSEAGLAGGPVDTQYF. The chain has TRBV10-1 and TRBJ2-3; 16 bases are shared with TRBD2. Unmatched junction bases numbered 8, after V lost 2 bases and J lost 6 bases. CDR3 size: 18 residues. The germline gives CDR1 WNHNN, CDR2 SYGVQD (reference sequence).

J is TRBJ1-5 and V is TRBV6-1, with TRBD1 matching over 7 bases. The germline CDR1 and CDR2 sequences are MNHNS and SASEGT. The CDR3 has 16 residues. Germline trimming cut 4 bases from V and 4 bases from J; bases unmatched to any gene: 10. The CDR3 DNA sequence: TGTGCCAGCAGTGCTTATACAGGGGATCGGAATCAGCCCCAGCATTTT. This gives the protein CASSAYTGDRNQPQHF.

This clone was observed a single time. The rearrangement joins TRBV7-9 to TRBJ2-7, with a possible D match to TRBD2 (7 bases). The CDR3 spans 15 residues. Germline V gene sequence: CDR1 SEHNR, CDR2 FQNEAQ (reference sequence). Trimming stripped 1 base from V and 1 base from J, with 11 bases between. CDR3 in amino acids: CASSLERGGSYEQYF. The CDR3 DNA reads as TGTGCCAGCAGCTTAGAAAGGGGGGGTTCCTACGAGCAGTACTTC.

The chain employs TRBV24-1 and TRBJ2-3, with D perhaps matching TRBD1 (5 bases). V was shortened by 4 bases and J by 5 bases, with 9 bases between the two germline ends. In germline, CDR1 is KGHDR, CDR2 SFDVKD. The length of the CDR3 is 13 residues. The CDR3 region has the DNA TGTGCCACCAGTGACGGACATCAAGATACGCAGTATTTT. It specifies CATSDGHQDTQYF.